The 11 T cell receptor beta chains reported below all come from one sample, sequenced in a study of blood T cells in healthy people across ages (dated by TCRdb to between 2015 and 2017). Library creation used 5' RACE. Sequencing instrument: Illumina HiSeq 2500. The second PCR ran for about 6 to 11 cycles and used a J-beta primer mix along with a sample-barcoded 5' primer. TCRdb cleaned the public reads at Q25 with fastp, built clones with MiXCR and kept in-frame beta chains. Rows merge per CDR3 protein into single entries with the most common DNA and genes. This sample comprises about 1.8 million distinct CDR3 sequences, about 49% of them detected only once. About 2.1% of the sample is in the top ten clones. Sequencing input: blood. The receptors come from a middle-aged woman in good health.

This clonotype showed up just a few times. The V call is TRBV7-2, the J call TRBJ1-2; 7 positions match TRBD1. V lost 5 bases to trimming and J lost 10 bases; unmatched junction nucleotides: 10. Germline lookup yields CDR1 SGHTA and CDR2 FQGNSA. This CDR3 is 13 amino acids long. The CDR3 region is CASSLSTGMNYTF. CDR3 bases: TGTGCCAGCAGCCTTTCGACAGGGATGAACTACACCTTC.

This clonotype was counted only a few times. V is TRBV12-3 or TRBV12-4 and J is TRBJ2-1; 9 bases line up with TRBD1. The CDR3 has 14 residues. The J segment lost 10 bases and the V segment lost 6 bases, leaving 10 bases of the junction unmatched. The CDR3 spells CASRGTGTGKEQFF. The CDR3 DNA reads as TGTGCCAGCAGGGGGACCGGGACAGGGAAAGAGCAGTTCTTC.

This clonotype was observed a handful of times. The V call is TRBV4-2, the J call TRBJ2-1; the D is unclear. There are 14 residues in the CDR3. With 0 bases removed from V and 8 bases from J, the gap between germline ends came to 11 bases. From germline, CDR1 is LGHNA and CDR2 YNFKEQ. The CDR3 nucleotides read TGTGCCAGCAGCCAAGATAACACTCCGGATGAGCAGTTCTTC. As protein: CASSQDNTPDEQFF.

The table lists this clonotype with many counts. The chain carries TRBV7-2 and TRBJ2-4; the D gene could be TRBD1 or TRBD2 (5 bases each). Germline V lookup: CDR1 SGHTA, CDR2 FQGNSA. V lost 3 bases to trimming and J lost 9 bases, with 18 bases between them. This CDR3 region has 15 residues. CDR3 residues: CASSFSEGRGAIQYF. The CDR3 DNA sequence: TGTGCCAGCAGCTTTTCAGAGGGGCGCGGTGCCATTCAGTACTTC.

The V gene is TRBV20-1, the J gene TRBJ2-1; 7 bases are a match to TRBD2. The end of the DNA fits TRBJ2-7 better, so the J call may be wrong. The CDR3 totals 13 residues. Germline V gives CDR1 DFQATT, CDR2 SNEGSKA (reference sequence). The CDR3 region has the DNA TGCAGTGCTTCGGGGGGAAACTCCTACGAGCAGTACTTC. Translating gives CSASGGNSYEQYF.

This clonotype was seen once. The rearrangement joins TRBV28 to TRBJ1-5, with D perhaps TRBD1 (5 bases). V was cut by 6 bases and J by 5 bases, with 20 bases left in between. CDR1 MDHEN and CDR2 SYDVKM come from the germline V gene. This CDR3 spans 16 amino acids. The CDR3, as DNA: TGTGCCAGCAGACCCCCCGGGGACCCTAGGTATCAGCCCCAGCATTTT. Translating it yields CASRPPGDPRYQPQHF.

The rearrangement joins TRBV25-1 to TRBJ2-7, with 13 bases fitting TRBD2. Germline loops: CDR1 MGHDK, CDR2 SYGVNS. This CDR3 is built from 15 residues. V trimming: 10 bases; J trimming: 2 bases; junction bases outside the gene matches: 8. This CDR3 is CATVTGTSGAYEQYF. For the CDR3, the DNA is TGTGCCACCGTCACCGGGACTAGCGGGGCCTACGAGCAGTACTTC.

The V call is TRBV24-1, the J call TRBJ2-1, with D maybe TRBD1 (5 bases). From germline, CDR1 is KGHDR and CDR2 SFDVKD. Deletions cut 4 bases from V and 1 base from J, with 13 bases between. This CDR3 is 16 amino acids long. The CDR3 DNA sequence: TGTGCCACCAGTGAGGATGGGAAGGGGTCCTACAATGAGCAGTTCTTC. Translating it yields CATSEDGKGSYNEQFF.

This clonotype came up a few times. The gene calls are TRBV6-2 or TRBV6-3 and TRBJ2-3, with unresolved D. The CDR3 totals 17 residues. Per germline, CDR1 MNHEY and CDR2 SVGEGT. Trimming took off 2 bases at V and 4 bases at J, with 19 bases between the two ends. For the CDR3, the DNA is TGTGCCAGCAGTTACCAAAAGCCAGGACGAGCCCCAGATACGCAGTATTTT. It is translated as CASSYQKPGRAPDTQYF.

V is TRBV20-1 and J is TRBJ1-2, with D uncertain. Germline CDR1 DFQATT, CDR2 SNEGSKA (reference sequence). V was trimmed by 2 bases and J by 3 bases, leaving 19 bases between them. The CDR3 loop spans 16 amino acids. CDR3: CSARPRGVPHHYGYTF. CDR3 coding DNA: TGCAGTGCTAGACCTCGCGGAGTCCCCCACCACTATGGCTACACCTTC.

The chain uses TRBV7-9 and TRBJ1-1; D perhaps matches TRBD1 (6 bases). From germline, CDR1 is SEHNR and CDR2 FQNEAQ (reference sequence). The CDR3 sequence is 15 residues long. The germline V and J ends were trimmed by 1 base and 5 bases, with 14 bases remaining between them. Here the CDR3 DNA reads TGTGCCAGCAGCTTAGAGGGGGGAGGGCATACTGAAGCTTTCTTT. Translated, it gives CASSLEGGGHTEAFF.